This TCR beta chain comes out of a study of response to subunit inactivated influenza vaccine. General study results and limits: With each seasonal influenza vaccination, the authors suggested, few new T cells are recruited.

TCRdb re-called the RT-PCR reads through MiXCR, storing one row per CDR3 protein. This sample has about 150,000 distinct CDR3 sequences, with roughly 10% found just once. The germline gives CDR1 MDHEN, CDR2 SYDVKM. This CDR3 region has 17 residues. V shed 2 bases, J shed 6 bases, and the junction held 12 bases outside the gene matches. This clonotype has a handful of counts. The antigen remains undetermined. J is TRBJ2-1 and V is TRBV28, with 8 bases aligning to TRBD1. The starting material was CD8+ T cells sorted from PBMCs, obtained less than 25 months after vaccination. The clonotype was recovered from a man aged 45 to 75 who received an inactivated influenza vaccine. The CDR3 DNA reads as TGTGCCAGCAGTTTAGGGGACAGGTATTTGGTAGGCAATGAGCAGTTCTTC. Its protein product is CASSLGDRYLVGNEQFF.